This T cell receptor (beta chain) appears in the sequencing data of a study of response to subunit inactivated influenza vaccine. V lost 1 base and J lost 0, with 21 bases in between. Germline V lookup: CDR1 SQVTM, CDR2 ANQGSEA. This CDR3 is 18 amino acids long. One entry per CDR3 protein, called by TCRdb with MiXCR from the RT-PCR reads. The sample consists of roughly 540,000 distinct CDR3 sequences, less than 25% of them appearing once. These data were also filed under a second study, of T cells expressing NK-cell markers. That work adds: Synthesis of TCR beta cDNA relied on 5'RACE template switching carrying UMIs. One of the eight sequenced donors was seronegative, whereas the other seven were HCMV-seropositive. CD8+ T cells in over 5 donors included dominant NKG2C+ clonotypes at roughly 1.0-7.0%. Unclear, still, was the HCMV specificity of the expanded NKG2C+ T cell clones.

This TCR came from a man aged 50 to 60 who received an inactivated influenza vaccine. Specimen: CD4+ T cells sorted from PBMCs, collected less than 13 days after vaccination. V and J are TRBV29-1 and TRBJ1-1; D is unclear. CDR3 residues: CSVEGVGQRAAMNTEAFF. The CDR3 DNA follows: TGCAGCGTTGAAGGGGTCGGCCAGAGGGCCGCCATGAACACTGAAGCTTTCTTT.